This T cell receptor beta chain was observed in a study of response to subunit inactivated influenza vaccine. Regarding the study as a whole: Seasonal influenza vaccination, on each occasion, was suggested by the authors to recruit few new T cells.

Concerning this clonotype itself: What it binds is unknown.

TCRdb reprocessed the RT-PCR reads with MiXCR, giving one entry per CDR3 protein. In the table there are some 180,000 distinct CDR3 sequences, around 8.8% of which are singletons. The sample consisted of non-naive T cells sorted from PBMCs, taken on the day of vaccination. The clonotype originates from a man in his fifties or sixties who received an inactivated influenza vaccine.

The DNA of the CDR3 is TGTGCCAGCAGCAAGCGGGACTATAGAAACCAAGAGACCCAGTACTTC. It is translated as CASSKRDYRNQETQYF. This chain joins TRBV28 and TRBJ2-5, with TRBD2 matching 7 bases. V lost 6 bases and J lost 0; bases outside the gene matches: 10. The germline V gene has CDR1 MDHEN and CDR2 SYDVKM. This CDR3 has 16 residues.